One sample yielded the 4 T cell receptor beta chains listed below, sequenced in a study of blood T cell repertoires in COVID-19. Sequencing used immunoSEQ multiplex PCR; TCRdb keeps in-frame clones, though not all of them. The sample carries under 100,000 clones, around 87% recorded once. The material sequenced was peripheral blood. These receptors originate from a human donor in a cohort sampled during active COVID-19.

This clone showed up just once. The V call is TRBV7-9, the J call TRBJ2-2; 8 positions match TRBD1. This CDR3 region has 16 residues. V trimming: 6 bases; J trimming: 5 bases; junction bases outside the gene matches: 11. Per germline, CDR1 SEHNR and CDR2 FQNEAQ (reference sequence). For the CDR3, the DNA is TGTGCCAGCAGTTATACAGGGGGATTGAGGACCGGGGAGCTGTTTTTT. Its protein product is CASSYTGGLRTGELFF.

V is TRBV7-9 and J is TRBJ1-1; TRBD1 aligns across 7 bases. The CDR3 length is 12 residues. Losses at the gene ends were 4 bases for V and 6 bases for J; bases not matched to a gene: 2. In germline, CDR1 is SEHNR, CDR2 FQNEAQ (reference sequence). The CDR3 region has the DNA TGTGCCAGCAGCTCGAGGGGGCCTGAAGCTTTCTTT. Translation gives CASSSRGPEAFF.

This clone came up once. The CDR3 region has the DNA TGTGCCAGCACTTGGACAGGCCCCCTAGAGCAGTACTTC. Its protein is CASTWTGPLEQYF. The rearrangement joins TRBV2 to TRBJ2-7, with 7 positions matching TRBD1. This CDR3 comprises 13 residues. The V gene end was trimmed by 7 bases and the J gene end by 7 bases; junction bases not matched to a gene: 10. CDR1 and CDR2 (germline): SNHLY, FYNNEI.

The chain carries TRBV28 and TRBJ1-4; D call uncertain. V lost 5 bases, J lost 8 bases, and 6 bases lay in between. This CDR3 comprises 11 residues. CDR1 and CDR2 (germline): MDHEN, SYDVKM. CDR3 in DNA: TGTGCCAGCAGTCGAGGGGAAAAACTGTTTTTT. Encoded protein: CASSRGEKLFF. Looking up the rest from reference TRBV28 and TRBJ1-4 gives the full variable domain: DVKVTQSSRYLVKRTGEKVFLECVQDMDHENMFWYRQDPGLGLRLIYFSYDVKMKEKGDIPEGYSVSREKKERFSLILESASTNQTSMYLCASSRGEKLFFGSGTQLSVL.